Here is one T cell receptor (beta chain) with its context. There are many counts of this clonotype. What antigen it recognizes has not been identified. Base-call qualities are not available, and no considerably larger clone is one nucleotide away. Trimming takes 11 bases off V and 3 bases off J; junction bases not matched to a gene: 8. Inclusive of the bounding cysteine and phenylalanine, the CDR3 is 14 residues long. Of all the DNA, just the CDR3 is kept, 42 bases in frame from base 1. The germline V gene (reference sequence) specifies SEHNR as CDR1 and FQNEAQ as CDR2. This specimen belongs to a study of response to subunit inactivated influenza vaccine (dated by TCRdb to the late 2010s). Study-wide context: To follow how T cells responded to a trivalent subunit inactivated influenza vaccine, the researchers relied on deep quantitative profiling of the T cell receptor repertoire. Results the study describes overall, beyond this receptor: It was suggested by the authors that each seasonal influenza vaccination may recruit only a limited number of new T cells.

The method behind the library was RT-PCR. Instrument on record: Illumina HiSeq 2500. The public reads were quality trimmed at Q25 with fastp and then assembled into clones with MiXCR by TCRdb, keeping productive beta chains. For every CDR3 protein sequence, its rows merge into one entry that carries the most common genes and DNA. For this sample there are hundreds of thousands of distinct CDR3 sequences; roughly 14% appear just once. Around 6.5% of the sample comes from the top ten. The sequencing used PBMCs from blood, collected around two weeks before vaccination. The chain employs TRBV7-9 and TRBJ2-1, with 9 bases aligning to TRBD2. The clonotype comes from a man aged 45-65 years who received an inactivated influenza vaccine. Donor details come from another sample of the same person, matched by shared clones. The CDR3 region reads CAFGRGGLYNEQFF. The base sequence is TGTGCCTTTGGGCGGGGGGGCCTCTACAATGAGCAGTTCTTC.